This T cell receptor (beta chain) was captured in a study of blood T cell repertoires in COVID-19. In the study overall: Both acute and convalescent COVID-19 samples were obtained from the United States, Italy and Spain.

Authors' data handling: Amplification of reference gene primers was used by the study to estimate nucleated cell counts. The assay was immunoSEQ multiplex PCR, and TCRdb's table has in-frame clones only and misses some. Clonal size and the V and J genes are those of that table, whereas D and trimming came from the DNA. The sample has roughly 230,000 clones, 65% to 85% seen once. V shed 3 bases, J shed 7 bases, and the junction held 3 bases outside the gene matches. Germline CDR1 reads SGDLS; CDR2 reads YYNGEE. The CDR3 runs 13 residues. The TCR originated in a man between 40 and 49 years old with active or convalescent COVID-19. The V and J genes are TRBV9 and TRBJ1-1, with 10 positions matching TRBD1. The source material was peripheral blood. For the CDR3, the DNA is TGTGCCAGCAGCGGACAGGGGGCCGGTGAAGCTTTCTTT. This sequence encodes CASSGQGAGEAFF.